The T cell receptor (beta chain) under discussion was sequenced for a study of OX40 agonist ivuxolimab in advanced cancers. V was trimmed by 3 bases and J by 10 bases, leaving 13 bases between them. Germline loops: CDR1 MNHNS, CDR2 SASEGT. This CDR3 has 13 residues. Sequenced by immunoSEQ multiplex PCR; TCRdb stores in-frame clones only, minus some. The sample includes around 40,000 clones, 65% to 85% of them seen just once. The clonotype originates from an adult with an advanced solid tumor such as melanoma, head and neck, liver or kidney cancer. Here the sequenced sample was CD4+ or CD8+ T cells sorted from blood, taken in a trial of the OX40 agonist ivuxolimab. This chain joins TRBV6-1 and TRBJ1-5; TRBD1 might be the D (6 bases). This chain's CDR3 is CASSEDSIRPQHF. The CDR3 DNA sequence: TGTGCCAGCAGTGAGGACAGTATCCGCCCCCAGCATTTT.